These 15 T cell receptor beta chains share one sample of origin, sequenced in a study of blood T cell repertoires in COVID-19. TCRdb keeps only in-frame clones here, not all; method: immunoSEQ multiplex PCR. This sample yields roughly 70,000 clones, of which more than 75% are seen a single time; about 1.4% belongs to the top ten. The sample was peripheral blood. These receptor sequences come from a human donor in a cohort sampled during active COVID-19.

This clone was counted only a few times. The chain recombines TRBV19 with TRBJ1-5; 8 nucleotides line up with TRBD1. CDR1 and CDR2 from the germline V gene are LNHDA and SQIVND (reference sequence). This CDR3 region has 15 residues. Trimming at V came to 7 bases and at J to 7 bases, leaving 12 bases not matched to a gene. The CDR3 loop is CASTADQGARQPQHF. Written as DNA, the CDR3 is TGTGCCAGTACGGCCGACCAGGGGGCGAGACAGCCCCAGCATTTT.

This clone was seen just once. This chain joins TRBV6-5 and TRBJ2-7; no clear D gene. V was trimmed by 0 bases and J by 0 bases, leaving 12 bases between them. Germline V CDR1 and CDR2: MNHEY, SVGAGI. The CDR3 totals 16 residues. CDR3 in amino acids: CASSYSRDLSSYEQYF. CDR3 nucleotides: TGTGCCAGCAGTTACTCGCGCGATTTGAGCTCCTACGAGCAGTACTTC.

This clone was counted a few times. This sequence joins TRBV27 and TRBJ1-5; 8 bases are a match to TRBD1. CDR1 is MNHEY and CDR2 is SMNVEV in the germline V gene (reference sequence). The CDR3 length is 13 residues. V was clipped by 3 bases and J by 12 bases; unmatched bases: 7. CDR3 protein: CASSFGTGGDQHF. The DNA for the CDR3 is TGTGCCAGCAGTTTTGGGACAGGAGGCGACCAGCATTTT.

The gene calls are TRBV11-3 and TRBJ2-3, with D uncertain. Trimming took 5 bases from V and 2 from J, leaving 8 bases between them. In germline, CDR1 is SGHNT, CDR2 YENEEA. CDR3 length equals 13 residues. The CDR3 protein is CASSLAFTDTQYF. The CDR3 DNA reads as TGTGCCAGCAGCCTCGCGTTCACAGATACGCAGTATTTT.

V gene TRBV6-5 combines with J gene TRBJ2-5; TRBD1 aligns across 9 bases. CDR1 and CDR2 (germline): MNHEY, SVGAGI. V lost 1 base and J lost 4; bases outside the gene matches: 4. The CDR3 is 15 residues long. Here the CDR3 DNA reads TGTGCCAGCAGTTACTTGGGACAGGGTTTAGAGACCCAGTACTTC. It translates to CASSYLGQGLETQYF.

The chain has TRBV28 and TRBJ2-5; D unclear. This CDR3 has 11 residues. Trimming shortened V by 6 bases and J by 5 bases, and 7 bases separated the two germline ends. Germline V gene data show CDR1 as MDHEN and CDR2 as SYDVKM. For the CDR3, the DNA is TGTGCCAGCAGACAACAGGAGACCCAGTACTTC. Amino acid sequence: CASRQQETQYF.

This clone was observed once. This chain connects TRBV5-1 to TRBJ2-1; 8 nucleotides align to TRBD2. V dropped 5 bases and J dropped 3; count of bases not matched to a gene: 4. From germline, CDR1 is SGHRS and CDR2 YFSETQ. CDR3 size: 14 residues. CDR3 amino acids: CASSRSGDYNEQFF. DNA for the CDR3: TGCGCCAGCAGTCGTAGCGGGGACTACAATGAGCAGTTCTTC.

The rearrangement uses TRBV9 and TRBJ2-3; D gene unclear. The CDR3 runs to 11 residues. Germline V gene data show CDR1 as SGDLS and CDR2 as YYNGEE. The V gene lost 3 bases and the J gene lost 5 bases, with 4 bases spanning the gap. The CDR3 here is CASSALDTQYF. The CDR3 nucleotides are TGTGCCAGCAGCGCCCTAGATACGCAGTATTTT.

The V call is TRBV30, the J call TRBJ2-6; TRBD1 matches 9 bases. CDR3 size: 17 residues. V trimming: 6 bases; J trimming: 1 base; junction bases outside the gene matches: 10. Looked up from germline, CDR1 is GTSNPN and CDR2 is SVGIG (reference sequence). The CDR3 protein is CACPPGQGSSGANVLTF. Written as DNA, the CDR3 is TGTGCCTGCCCCCCGGGACAGGGATCATCTGGGGCCAACGTCCTGACTTTC.

The CDR3, as DNA: TGTGCCAGCAGCTTAGACGGGAATTACAATGAGCAGTTCTTC. Protein sequence: CASSLDGNYNEQFF. The chain uses TRBV7-9 and TRBJ2-1; tentatively, D is TRBD2 (5 bases). Germline values: CDR1 SEHNR, CDR2 FQNEAQ (reference sequence). CDR3 length: 14 residues. V lost 1 base, J lost 4 bases, and 8 bases lay in between.

This clone appeared a single time. V is TRBV27 and J is TRBJ1-6; D may be TRBD1 (6 bases). The CDR3 is 14 residues long. CDR1 and CDR2 (germline): MNHEY, SMNVEV (reference sequence). With 5 bases removed from V and 7 bases from J, the gap between germline ends came to 12 bases. CDR3 residues: CASSQDRWNSPLHF. The CDR3 nucleotides read TGTGCCAGCAGTCAAGACAGGTGGAATTCACCCCTCCACTTT.

The rearrangement links TRBV4-1 to TRBJ2-2; the D gene is possibly TRBD2 (6 bases). The CDR3 totals 13 residues. Per germline, CDR1 MGHRA and CDR2 YSYEKL. V was clipped by 1 base and J by 8 bases, with 8 bases between them. The CDR3 is CASSQGGTGELFF. The CDR3 nucleotides are TGCGCCAGCAGCCAAGGAGGGACTGGGGAGCTGTTTTTT.

This chain's CDR3 is CASKPPRLPSEQFF. CDR3 DNA sequence: TGTGCCAGCAAACCCCCTCGACTGCCTAGTGAGCAGTTCTTC. The gene calls are TRBV2 and TRBJ2-1; no firm D call. Germline V gene sequence: CDR1 SNHLY, CDR2 FYNNEI. The V and J ends lost 7 bases and 9 bases respectively, with 19 bases between them. The CDR3 has 14 amino acids.

The gene calls are TRBV27 and TRBJ2-1, with unresolved D. The germline V gene encodes CDR1 MNHEY and CDR2 SMNVEV (reference sequence). The CDR3 runs to 16 residues. The ends were cut back, 3 bases at V and 0 bases at J, with 12 bases in the middle. CDR3 nucleotide sequence: TGTGCCAGCAGTTTTTTCCAGGCGAGCTCCTACAATGAGCAGTTCTTC. Its protein is CASSFFQASSYNEQFF.

For the CDR3, the DNA is TGCAGCGTTCTAGGCGCCAGGGGGCTTGACAATGAGCAGTTCTTC. Residues: CSVLGARGLDNEQFF. V is TRBV29-1 and J is TRBJ2-1, with 8 bases that match TRBD1. This CDR3 has 15 amino acids. With 5 bases clipped from V and 5 bases from J, the junction kept 11 bases outside the gene matches. Germline V gene sequence: CDR1 SQVTM, CDR2 ANQGSEA.